This T cell receptor (beta chain) comes out of a study of regulatory T cells in long-lasting Graves disease. CDR1 LNHNV and CDR2 YYDKDF come from the germline V gene (reference sequence). The ends lost 2 bases at V and 2 bases at J; junction bases unmatched: 5. The CDR3 is made up of 15 amino acids. Specified time point: persistent/refractory GD, antithyroid drugs over 5 years with positive TRAb. The TCR library was made from RNA extracted from PBMCs. Arm-PCR with iRepertoire HTBI primers amplified the CDR3 regions for these TCR beta libraries. TCRdb re-called the multiplex PCR reads with MiXCR, one entry per CDR3 protein. The profile covers roughly 500,000 distinct CDR3 sequences, with 20% to 25% appearing a single time and around 12% taken by the ten largest.

The source material was peripheral blood mononuclear cells (PBMCs), sampled when the disease was refractory, from a patient treated with antithyroid drugs. The chain links TRBV15 to TRBJ2-7; 8 bases align to TRBD1. The TCR comes from a female donor with Graves disease. The CDR3 DNA sequence: TGTGCCACCAGCAGACTAAGACAGGGGACCTACGAGCAGTACTTC. Residues: CATSRLRQGTYEQYF.